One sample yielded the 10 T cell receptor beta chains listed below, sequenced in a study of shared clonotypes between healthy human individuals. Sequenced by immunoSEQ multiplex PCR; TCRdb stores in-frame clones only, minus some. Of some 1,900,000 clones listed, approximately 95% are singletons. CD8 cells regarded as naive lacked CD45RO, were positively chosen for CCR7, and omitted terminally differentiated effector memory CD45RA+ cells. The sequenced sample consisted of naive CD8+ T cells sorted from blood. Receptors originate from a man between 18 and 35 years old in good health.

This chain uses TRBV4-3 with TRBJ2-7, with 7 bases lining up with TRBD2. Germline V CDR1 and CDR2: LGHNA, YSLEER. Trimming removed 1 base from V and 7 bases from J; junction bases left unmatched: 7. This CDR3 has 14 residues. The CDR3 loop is CASSQGWGGGEQYF. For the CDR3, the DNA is TGCGCCAGCAGCCAAGGCTGGGGCGGGGGTGAGCAGTACTTC.

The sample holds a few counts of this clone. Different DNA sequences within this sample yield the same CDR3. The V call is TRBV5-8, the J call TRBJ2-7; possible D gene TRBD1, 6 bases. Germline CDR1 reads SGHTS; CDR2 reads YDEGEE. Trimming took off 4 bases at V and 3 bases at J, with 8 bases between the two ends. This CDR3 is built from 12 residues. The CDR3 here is CASSPDSYEQYF. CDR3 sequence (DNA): TGTGCCAGCAGCCCGGACAGCTACGAGCAGTACTTC.

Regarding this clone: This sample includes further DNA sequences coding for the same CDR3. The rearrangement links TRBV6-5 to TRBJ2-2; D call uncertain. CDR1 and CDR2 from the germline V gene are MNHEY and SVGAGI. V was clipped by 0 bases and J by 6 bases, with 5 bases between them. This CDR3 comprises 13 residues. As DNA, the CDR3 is TGTGCCAGCAGTTACTCGGTAGCCGGGGAGCTGTTTTTT. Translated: CASSYSVAGELFF.

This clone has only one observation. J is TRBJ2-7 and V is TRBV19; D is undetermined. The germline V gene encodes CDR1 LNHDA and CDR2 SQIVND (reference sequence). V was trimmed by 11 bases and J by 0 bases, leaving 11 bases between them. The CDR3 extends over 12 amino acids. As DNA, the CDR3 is TGTGCCGGGATCCCTCCCTCCTACGAGCAGTACTTC. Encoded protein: CAGIPPSYEQYF.

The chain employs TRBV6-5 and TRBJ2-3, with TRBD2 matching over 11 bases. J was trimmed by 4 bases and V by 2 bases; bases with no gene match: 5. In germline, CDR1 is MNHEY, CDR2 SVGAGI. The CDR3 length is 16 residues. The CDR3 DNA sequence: TGTGCCAGCAGTTACGCTAGCGGGGGGATACCAGATACGCAGTATTTT. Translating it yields CASSYASGGIPDTQYF.

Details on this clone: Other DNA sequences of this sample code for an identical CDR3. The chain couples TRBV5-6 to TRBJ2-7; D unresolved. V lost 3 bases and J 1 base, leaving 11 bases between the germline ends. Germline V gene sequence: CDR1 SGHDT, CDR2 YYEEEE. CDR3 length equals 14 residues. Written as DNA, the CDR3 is TGTGCCAGCAGCTCCAGCCTGATTTCCTACGAGCAGTACTTC. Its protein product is CASSSSLISYEQYF.

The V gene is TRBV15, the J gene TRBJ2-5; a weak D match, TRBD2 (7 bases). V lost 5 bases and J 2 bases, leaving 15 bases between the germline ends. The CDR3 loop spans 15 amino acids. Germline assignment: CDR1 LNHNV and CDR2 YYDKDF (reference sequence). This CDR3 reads CATSGEGHLQETQYF. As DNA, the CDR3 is TGTGCCACCAGCGGGGAGGGACATCTTCAAGAGACCCAGTACTTC.

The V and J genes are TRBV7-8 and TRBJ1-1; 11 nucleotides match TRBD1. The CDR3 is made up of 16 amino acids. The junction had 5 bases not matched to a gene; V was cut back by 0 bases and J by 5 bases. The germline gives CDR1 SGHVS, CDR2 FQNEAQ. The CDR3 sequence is CASSLAGTGGLTEAFF. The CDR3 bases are TGTGCCAGCAGCTTAGCCGGGACAGGGGGTTTGACTGAAGCTTTCTTT.

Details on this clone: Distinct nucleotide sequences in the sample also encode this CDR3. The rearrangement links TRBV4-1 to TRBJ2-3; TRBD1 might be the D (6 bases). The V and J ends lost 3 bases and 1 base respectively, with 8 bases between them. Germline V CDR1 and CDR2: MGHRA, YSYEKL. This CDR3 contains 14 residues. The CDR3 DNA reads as TGCGCCAGCAGCCAGGGGGCCGGCACAGATACGCAGTATTTT. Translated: CASSQGAGTDTQYF.

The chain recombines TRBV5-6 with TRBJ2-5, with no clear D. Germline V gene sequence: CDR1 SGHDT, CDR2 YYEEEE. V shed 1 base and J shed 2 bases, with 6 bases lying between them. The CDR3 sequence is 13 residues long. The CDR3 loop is CASSLPPQETQYF. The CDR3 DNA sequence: TGTGCCAGCAGCTTGCCTCCACAAGAGACCCAGTACTTC.